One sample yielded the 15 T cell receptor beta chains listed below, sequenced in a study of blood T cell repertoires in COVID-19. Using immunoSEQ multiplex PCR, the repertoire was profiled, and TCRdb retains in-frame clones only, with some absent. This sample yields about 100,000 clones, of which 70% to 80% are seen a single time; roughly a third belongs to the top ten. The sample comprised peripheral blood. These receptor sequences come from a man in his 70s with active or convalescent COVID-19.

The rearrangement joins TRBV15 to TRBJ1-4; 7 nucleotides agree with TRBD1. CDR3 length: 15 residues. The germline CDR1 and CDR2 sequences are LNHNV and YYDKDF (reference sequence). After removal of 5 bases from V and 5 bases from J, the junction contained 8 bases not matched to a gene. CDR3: CATSSRTGRNEKLFF. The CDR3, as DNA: TGTGCCACCAGCTCCAGGACAGGTAGAAATGAAAAACTGTTTTTT.

CDR3 nucleotide sequence: TGTGCCAGCAGCCAAGATATGGAGACTGAGCAGTTCTTC. Translated, it gives CASSQDMETEQFF. The chain has TRBV14 and TRBJ2-1; D gene unclear. The germline CDR1 and CDR2 sequences are SGHDN and FVKESK. The ends were cut back, 0 bases at V and 9 bases at J, with 9 bases in the middle. The CDR3 has 13 amino acids.

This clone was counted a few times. Here the CDR3 DNA reads TGTGCCAGCTCACAAATAGCGGGAGGAGCAGATACGCAGTATTTT. This encodes CASSQIAGGADTQYF. This sequence joins TRBV18 and TRBJ2-3; 10 nucleotides match TRBD2. V trimming: 4 bases; J trimming: 4 bases; junction bases outside the gene matches: 5. The CDR3 length is 15 residues. In germline, CDR1 is KGHSH, CDR2 LQKENI. The variable domain in full, with the rest retrieved from reference TRBV18 and TRBJ2-3, is NAGVMQNPRHLVRRRGQEARLRCSPMKGHSHVYWYRQLPEEGLKFMVYLQKENIIDESGMPKERFSAEFPKEGPSILRIQQVVRGDSAAYFCASSQIAGGADTQYFGPGTRLTVL.

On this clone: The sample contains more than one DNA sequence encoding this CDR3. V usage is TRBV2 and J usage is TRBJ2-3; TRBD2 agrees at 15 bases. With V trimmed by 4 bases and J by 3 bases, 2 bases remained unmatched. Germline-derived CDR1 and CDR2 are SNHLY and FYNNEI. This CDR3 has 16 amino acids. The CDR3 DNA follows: TGTGCCAGCAGTGCGGGACTAGCGGGAGGAACAGATACGCAGTATTTT. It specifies CASSAGLAGGTDTQYF.

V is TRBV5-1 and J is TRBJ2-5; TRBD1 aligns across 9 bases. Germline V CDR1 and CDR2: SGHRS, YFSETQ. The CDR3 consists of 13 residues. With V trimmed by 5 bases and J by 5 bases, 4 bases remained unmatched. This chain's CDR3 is CASRQGAEETQYF. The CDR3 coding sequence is TGCGCCAGCAGACAGGGGGCTGAGGAGACCCAGTACTTC.

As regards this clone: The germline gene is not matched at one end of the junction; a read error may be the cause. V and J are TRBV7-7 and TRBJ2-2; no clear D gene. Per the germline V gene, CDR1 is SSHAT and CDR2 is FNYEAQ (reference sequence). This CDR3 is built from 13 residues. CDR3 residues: CASSPTVTGELFF. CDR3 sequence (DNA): TGTGCTAGCAGCCCTACCGTCACCGGGGAGCTGTTTTTT.

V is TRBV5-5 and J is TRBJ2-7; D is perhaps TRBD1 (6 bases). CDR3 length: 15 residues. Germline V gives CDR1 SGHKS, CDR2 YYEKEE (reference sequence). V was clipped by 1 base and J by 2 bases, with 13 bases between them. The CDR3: CASSLQGQPTYEQYF. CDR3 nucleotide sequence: TGTGCCAGCAGCTTGCAAGGACAGCCTACCTACGAGCAGTACTTC.

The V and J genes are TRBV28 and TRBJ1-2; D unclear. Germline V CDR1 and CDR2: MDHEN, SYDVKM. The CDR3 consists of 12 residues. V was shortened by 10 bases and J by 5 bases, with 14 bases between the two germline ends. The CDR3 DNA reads TGTGCCACCCCGGGGTCGGGGTATGGCTACACCTTC. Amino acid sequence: CATPGSGYGYTF.

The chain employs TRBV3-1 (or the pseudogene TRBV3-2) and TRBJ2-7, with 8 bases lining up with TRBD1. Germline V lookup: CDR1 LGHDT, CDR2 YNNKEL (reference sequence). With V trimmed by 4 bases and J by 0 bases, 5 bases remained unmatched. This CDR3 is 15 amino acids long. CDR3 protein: CASSLDRGLSYEQYF. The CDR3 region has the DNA TGTGCCAGCAGCCTCGACAGGGGCCTCTCCTACGAGCAGTACTTC.

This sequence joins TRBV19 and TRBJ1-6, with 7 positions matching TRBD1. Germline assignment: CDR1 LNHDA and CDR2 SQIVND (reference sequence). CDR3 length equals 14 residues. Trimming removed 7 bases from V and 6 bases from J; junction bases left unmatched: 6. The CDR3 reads CASKITGVNSPLHF. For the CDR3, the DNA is TGTGCCAGTAAAATTACAGGGGTTAATTCACCCCTCCACTTT.

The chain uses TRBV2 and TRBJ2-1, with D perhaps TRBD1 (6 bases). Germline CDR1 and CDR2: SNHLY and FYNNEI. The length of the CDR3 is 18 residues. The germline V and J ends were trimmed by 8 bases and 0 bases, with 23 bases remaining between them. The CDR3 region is CASPRKNRDISSYNEQFF. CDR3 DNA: TGTGCCAGCCCCCGCAAGAACCGGGACATAAGCTCCTACAATGAGCAGTTCTTC. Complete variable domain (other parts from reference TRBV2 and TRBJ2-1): EPEVTQTPSHQVTQMGQEVILRCVPISNHLYFYWYRQILGQKVEFLVSFYNNEISEKSEIFDDQFSVERPDGSNFTLKIRSTKLEDSAMYFCASPRKNRDISSYNEQFFGPGTRLTVL.

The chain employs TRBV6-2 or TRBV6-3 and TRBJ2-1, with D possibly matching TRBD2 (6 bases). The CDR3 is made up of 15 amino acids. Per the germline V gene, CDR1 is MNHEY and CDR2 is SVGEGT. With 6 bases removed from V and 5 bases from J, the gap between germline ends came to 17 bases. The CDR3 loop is CASSFRDWANNEQFF. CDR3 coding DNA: TGTGCCAGCAGCTTCCGGGACTGGGCGAACAATGAGCAGTTCTTC.

CDR3 nucleotide sequence: TGTGCCAGCAGTTACGGGACAACGTTGGGAGCTTTCTTT. Encoded protein: CASSYGTTLGAFF. This chain connects TRBV6-2 or TRBV6-3 to TRBJ1-1; possibly TRBD1 for D (6 bases). The CDR3 extends over 13 amino acids. Deletions cut 2 bases from V and 10 bases from J, with 14 bases between. The germline V gene has CDR1 MNHEY and CDR2 SVGEGT.

In nucleotides, the CDR3 is TGTGCCAGTTGGGGGGCTAGCGGGAAGATCGGGGAGCTGTTTTTT. Residues: CASWGASGKIGELFF. The V and J genes are TRBV27 and TRBJ2-2, with 9 bases fitting TRBD2. The germline gives CDR1 MNHEY, CDR2 SMNVEV (reference sequence). V was pared by 9 bases and J by 7 bases, with 12 bases of the junction left unmatched. The CDR3 is 15 amino acids.

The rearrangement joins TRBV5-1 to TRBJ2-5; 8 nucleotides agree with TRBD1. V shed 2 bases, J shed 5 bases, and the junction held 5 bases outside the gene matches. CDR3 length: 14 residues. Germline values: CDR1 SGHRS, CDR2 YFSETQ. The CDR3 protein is CASSFYQGAETQYF. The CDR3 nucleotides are TGCGCCAGCAGCTTTTACCAGGGGGCTGAGACCCAGTACTTC.